This TCR beta chain was recorded in a study of blood T cell repertoires in COVID-19. Libraries were prepared by immunoSEQ multiplex PCR; TCRdb keeps only in-frame clonotypes and omits some of them. The sample comprises about 230,000 clones, approximately 87% of which are singletons, and 3.1% rests with the top ten. Participant ages covered roughly 18 to 89 years across 24 US areas. This clone was seen only a few times. Trimming removed 3 bases from V and 10 bases from J, with 16 bases in between. This CDR3 comprises 14 residues. Germline V gene data show CDR1 as SGHTA and CDR2 as FQGNSA. The receptor was derived from a woman between 45 and 65 years old in a cohort exposed to, infected with or recovered from COVID-19 (not recorded which). The chain couples TRBV7-2 to TRBJ1-5; tentative D call: TRBD1 (6 bases). The sequencing sample was made of PBMCs or T cells enriched from blood (not recorded which). The CDR3 spells CASSFDRPPSPQHF. The CDR3 DNA sequence: TGTGCCAGCAGCTTTGACAGGCCGCCGAGCCCCCAGCATTTT.